This passage covers 31 T cell receptor beta chains from one sample sequenced in a study of T cell responses to AZD1222 COVID-19 vaccine. Profiling relied on immunoSEQ multiplex PCR, and the TCRdb table lists in-frame clones only, not all of them. The sample yields around 92,000 clones, under 90% seen once. Here the sequenced sample was peripheral blood, taken on day 0 of AZD1222 vaccination. The receptors shown here come from an adult in good health.

V gene TRBV2 combines with J gene TRBJ1-5; D is unresolved. The CDR3 has 12 amino acids. In germline, CDR1 is SNHLY, CDR2 FYNNEI. Trimming stripped 4 bases from V and 5 bases from J, with 6 bases between. CDR3: CASSVSDQPQHF. CDR3 bases: TGTGCCAGCAGTGTTTCAGATCAGCCCCAGCATTTT.

This clone was found a few times. The V gene is TRBV2, the J gene TRBJ1-4; perhaps TRBD1 as D (5 bases). Trimming cost V 4 bases and J 10 bases, with 13 bases left between them. This CDR3 region has 13 residues. Germline CDR1 reads SNHLY; CDR2 reads FYNNEI. CDR3 coding DNA: TGTGCCAGCAGTGTCCAGGGAGTGGGAAAACTGTTTTTT. Translating gives CASSVQGVGKLFF.

The rearrangement uses TRBV19 and TRBJ2-7; the match to TRBD1 covers 8 bases. The CDR3 consists of 13 residues. J was trimmed by 3 bases and V by 3 bases; bases with no gene match: 1. Germline V gene lookup returns CDR1 LNHDA and CDR2 SQIVND (reference sequence). The CDR3 region has the DNA TGTGCCAGTAGTATCGGACAGGGCTACGAGCAGTACTTC. This translates into CASSIGQGYEQYF.

The chain has TRBV6-1 and TRBJ1-5, with D tentatively TRBD1 (5 bases). The CDR3 totals 14 residues. Germline CDR1 MNHNS, CDR2 SASEGT. Trimming removed 1 base from V and 6 bases from J, with 10 bases in between. DNA of the CDR3: TGTGCCAGCAGTGAAGTACAGGCCCCTCAGCCCCAGCATTTT. It specifies CASSEVQAPQPQHF.

The CDR3 loop is CASTPPPPGHRARETQYF. The CDR3 DNA reads as TGTGCCAGCACTCCCCCCCCTCCGGGACACCGGGCGCGAGAGACCCAGTACTTC. This chain joins TRBV25-1 and TRBJ2-5, with D possibly matching TRBD1 (6 bases). CDR1 is MGHDK and CDR2 is SYGVNS in the germline V gene. The CDR3 is 18 residues long. V lost 7 bases to trimming and J lost 4 bases, with 28 bases between them.

This clone came up once. The CDR3 DNA is TGTGCCAGTAGTATAGCGGCAAAACAAAGAGCCTACGAGCAGTACTTC. Translation gives CASSIAAKQRAYEQYF. This sequence joins TRBV19 and TRBJ2-7; D ambiguous. Per the germline V gene, CDR1 is LNHDA and CDR2 is SQIVND (reference sequence). The CDR3 loop spans 16 amino acids. V dropped 1 base and J dropped 2 bases, with 15 bases sitting between them. The full variable domain, its missing parts supplied by reference TRBV19 and TRBJ2-7, is DGGITQSPKYLFRKEGQNVTLSCEQNLNHDAMYWYRQDPGQGLRLIYYSQIVNDFQKGDIAEGYSVSREKKESFPLTVTSAQKNPTAFYLCASSIAAKQRAYEQYFGPGTRLTVT.

This rearrangement joins TRBV19 to TRBJ2-3; a weak D match, TRBD1 (6 bases). This CDR3 has 13 amino acids. The V and J ends lost 6 bases and 6 bases respectively, with 13 bases between them. Germline V lookup: CDR1 LNHDA, CDR2 SQIVND (reference sequence). The CDR3 bases are TGTGCCAGTAGCCGCGGACAGACCGATACGCAGTATTTT. Protein sequence: CASSRGQTDTQYF. Supplemented by reference TRBV19 and TRBJ2-3, the full variable domain reads DGGITQSPKYLFRKEGQNVTLSCEQNLNHDAMYWYRQDPGQGLRLIYYSQIVNDFQKGDIAEGYSVSREKKESFPLTVTSAQKNPTAFYLCASSRGQTDTQYFGPGTRLTVL.

The chain employs TRBV5-1 and TRBJ2-1; tentative D call: TRBD2 (5 bases). The CDR3 extends over 14 amino acids. Trimming took 2 bases from V and 9 from J, leaving 15 bases between them. Germline-derived CDR1 and CDR2 are SGHRS and YFSETQ. This CDR3 is CASSFGLASPEQFF. DNA for the CDR3: TGCGCCAGCAGCTTTGGTCTAGCTAGTCCTGAGCAGTTCTTC.

The J gene is TRBJ1-1, the V gene TRBV28; TRBD1 aligns across 9 bases. Germline CDR1 MDHEN, CDR2 SYDVKM. V was pared by 5 bases and J by 1 base, with 5 bases of the junction left unmatched. This CDR3 has 15 residues. The chain's CDR3 is CASSIQTGGNTEAFF. CDR3 in DNA: TGTGCCAGCAGTATTCAGACAGGGGGGAACACTGAAGCTTTCTTT.

The chain links TRBV11-3 to TRBJ2-3; 9 bases are a match to TRBD2. Germline V gene lookup returns CDR1 SGHNT and CDR2 YENEEA. The ends lost 6 bases at V and 3 bases at J; junction bases unmatched: 13. This CDR3 has 17 residues. The CDR3 region has the DNA TGTGCCAGCAGTCATGGGGTAGCGGGAGTGGGTACAGATACGCAGTATTTT. Its translation is CASSHGVAGVGTDTQYF.

This clone was recorded a few times. Written as DNA, the CDR3 is TGCAGTGCTAGTTGGGGTAGCGGGGGATCCCAGGAGACCCAGTACTTC. Amino acids: CSASWGSGGSQETQYF. The chain couples TRBV20-1 to TRBJ2-5; 9 positions agree with TRBD2. CDR1 is DFQATT, CDR2 SNEGSKA, per germline (reference sequence). Losses at the gene ends were 3 bases for V and 5 bases for J; bases not matched to a gene: 13. The CDR3 has 16 residues.

This chain uses TRBV4-2 with TRBJ2-1; TRBD2 matches at 8 bases. The V and J ends lost 10 bases and 3 bases, in that order; junction bases with no gene match: 5. Germline assignment: CDR1 LGHNA and CDR2 YNFKEQ. The CDR3 loop spans 13 amino acids. CDR3 sequence reads: CATREGGYNEQFF. CDR3 coding DNA: TGTGCCACCCGGGAGGGCGGCTACAATGAGCAGTTCTTC.

The V call is TRBV3-1 (or the pseudogene TRBV3-2), the J call TRBJ2-7, with D possibly being TRBD2 (6 bases). Germline CDR1 and CDR2: LGHDT and YNNKEL (reference sequence). CDR3 length equals 15 residues. Trimming left V 1 base short and J 6 bases short, with 16 bases between. The CDR3 DNA is TGTGCCAGCAGCCAAGTTATTAGCGGTGTAGGCGAGCAGTACTTC. It codes for CASSQVISGVGEQYF.

The chain is built from TRBV4-1 and TRBJ2-1; D remains unclear. Germline lookup yields CDR1 MGHRA and CDR2 YSYEKL. The CDR3 covers 15 residues. Trimming cost V 1 base and J 1 base, with 8 bases left between them. The CDR3: CASSQGVMSYNEQFF. The CDR3 region has the DNA TGCGCCAGCAGCCAAGGTGTCATGTCCTACAATGAGCAGTTCTTC.

The chain uses TRBV3-1 (or the pseudogene TRBV3-2) and TRBJ1-4; D gene unclear. Trimming took 3 bases from V and 8 from J, leaving 13 bases between them. The CDR3 consists of 14 residues. The germline CDR1 and CDR2 sequences are LGHDT and YNNKEL (reference sequence). CDR3 residues: CASSHSYGGEKLFF. As DNA, the CDR3 is TGTGCCAGCAGCCATTCGTACGGTGGAGAAAAACTGTTTTTT.

This chain uses TRBV5-1 with TRBJ1-3; D gene unclear. V lost 0 bases, J lost 8 bases, and 9 bases lay in between. The CDR3 spans 13 residues. Per germline, CDR1 SGHRS and CDR2 YFSETQ. DNA for the CDR3: TGCGCCAGCAGCTTGGGTCGTGGGGACACCATATATTTT. It codes for CASSLGRGDTIYF. Full variable domain (rest looked up from reference TRBV5-1 and TRBJ1-3): KAGVTQTPRYLIKTRGQQVTLSCSPISGHRSVSWYQQTPGQGLQFLFEYFSETQRNKGNFPGRFSGRQFSNSRSEMNVSTLELGDSALYLCASSLGRGDTIYFGEGSWLTVV.

The chain has TRBV29-1 and TRBJ1-2; D unresolved. The V gene lost 6 bases and the J gene lost 6 bases, with 17 bases spanning the gap. Germline-derived CDR1 and CDR2 are SQVTM and ANQGSEA. The CDR3 totals 13 residues. The CDR3 protein is CSVRTPDLNGYTF. The CDR3 DNA sequence: TGCAGCGTGCGGACTCCGGACCTCAATGGCTACACCTTC.

The chain is built from TRBV6-2 or TRBV6-3 and TRBJ1-2, with D possibly matching TRBD1 (5 bases). V shed 4 bases and J shed 0 bases, with 12 bases lying between them. Germline CDR1 MNHEY, CDR2 SVGEGT. The CDR3 length is 15 residues. CDR3 DNA sequence: TGTGCCAGCAGTTCCGACAGCCGGCCTAACTATGGCTACACCTTC. As protein: CASSSDSRPNYGYTF.

The chain joins TRBV5-1 to TRBJ2-3; maybe TRBD1 (6 bases). Germline lookup yields CDR1 SGHRS and CDR2 YFSETQ. V gave up 4 bases and J gave up 1 base, with 13 bases separating them. The length of the CDR3 is 15 residues. The CDR3 loop reads CASSLGQTGTDTQYF. DNA for the CDR3: TGCGCCAGCAGCCTGGGACAAACTGGCACAGATACGCAGTATTTT.

In this sample, this clone turned up once. The chain employs TRBV5-1 and TRBJ2-3; D gene ambiguous. The CDR3 spans 15 residues. The V end lost 1 base, the J end lost 0 bases, and 9 bases lay between the germline ends. Germline V gene lookup returns CDR1 SGHRS and CDR2 YFSETQ. The CDR3 is CASSLFSESTDTQYF. The CDR3 DNA sequence: TGCGCCAGCAGCTTGTTCAGCGAGAGCACAGATACGCAGTATTTT.

This sequence joins TRBV5-4 and TRBJ2-3; D possibly corresponds to TRBD2 (6 bases). The CDR3 has 14 residues. Germline V gives CDR1 SGHNT, CDR2 YYREEE (reference sequence). With 4 bases removed from V and 5 bases from J, the gap between germline ends came to 14 bases. CDR3 in amino acids: CASSPGTALDTQYF. The CDR3 DNA is TGTGCCAGCAGCCCTGGGACTGCACTAGATACGCAGTATTTT.

The chain is built from TRBV7-8 and TRBJ2-7; maybe TRBD2 (6 bases). The V and J ends lost 4 bases and 4 bases respectively, with 17 bases between them. This CDR3 contains 15 residues. Germline V gives CDR1 SGHVS, CDR2 FQNEAQ. The CDR3 here is CASSSSGGAVYEQYF. CDR3 sequence (DNA): TGTGCCAGCAGCTCTTCGGGCGGGGCCGTATACGAGCAGTACTTC.

The chain is built from TRBV5-1 and TRBJ2-3, with unresolved D. V lost 0 bases to trimming and J lost 2 bases, with 10 bases between them. Germline CDR1 SGHRS, CDR2 YFSETQ. The CDR3 runs 15 residues. The CDR3, as DNA: TGCGCCAGCAGCTTGGAGGGATACAACACAGATACGCAGTATTTT. Amino acid sequence: CASSLEGYNTDTQYF.

The rearrangement joins TRBV3-1 (or the pseudogene TRBV3-2) to TRBJ2-3; 9 bases are shared with TRBD2. Trimming cost V 3 bases and J 0 bases; bases outside gene matches: 4. Germline V CDR1 and CDR2: LGHDT, YNNKEL (reference sequence). The CDR3 consists of 16 residues. Here the CDR3 reads CASSQGGGGSTDTQYF. CDR3 DNA sequence: TGTGCCAGCAGCCAGGGCGGGGGGGGCAGCACAGATACGCAGTATTTT.

The rearrangement joins TRBV7-2 to TRBJ1-1; weak D call: TRBD1 (6 bases). V lost 5 bases and J lost 3, with 10 bases in between. In germline, CDR1 is SGHTA, CDR2 FQGNSA. There are 13 residues in the CDR3. The CDR3 here is CASSNRVHTEAFF. The CDR3 DNA reads TGTGCCAGCAGCAACAGGGTTCACACTGAAGCTTTCTTT. The variable domain in full, with the rest retrieved from reference TRBV7-2 and TRBJ1-1, is GAGVSQSPSNKVTEKGKDVELRCDPISGHTALYWYRQSLGQGLEFLIYFQGNSAPDKSGLPSDRFSAERTGGSVSTLTIQRTQQEDSAVYLCASSNRVHTEAFFGQGTRLTVV.

The genes are TRBV14 and TRBJ2-7; D is undetermined. Trimming shortened V by 4 bases and J by 4 bases, and 14 bases separated the two germline ends. This CDR3 is built from 14 residues. The germline CDR1 and CDR2 sequences are SGHDN and FVKESK. DNA of the CDR3: TGTGCCAGCAGCCCTCTGGGTGGCGATTACGAGCAGTACTTC. The encoded protein is CASSPLGGDYEQYF.

The rearrangement links TRBV5-1 to TRBJ2-1; a possible D gene is TRBD2 (5 bases). The CDR3 is 13 residues long. The V and J ends lost 4 bases and 7 bases respectively, with 12 bases between them. Germline CDR1 is SGHRS and CDR2 is YFSETQ. Here the CDR3 reads CASSPRTGNEQFF. CDR3 bases: TGCGCCAGCAGCCCACGGACTGGAAATGAGCAGTTCTTC.

The V gene is TRBV4-2, the J gene TRBJ1-1; possible D gene TRBD1, 6 bases. The germline V and J ends were trimmed by 6 bases and 7 bases, with 18 bases remaining between them. CDR3 length: 14 amino acids. The germline gives CDR1 LGHNA, CDR2 YNFKEQ. DNA of the CDR3: TGTGCCAGCAGTCCAGTCGGGGGGGCCCTTGAAGCTTTCTTT. This codes for CASSPVGGALEAFF.

CDR3 bases: TGCAGTGCTAGTGAACCAGGGAAGTATGGCTACACCTTC. This translates into CSASEPGKYGYTF. V gene TRBV20-1 combines with J gene TRBJ1-2; D might be TRBD1 (5 bases). Germline loops: CDR1 DFQATT, CDR2 SNEGSKA (reference sequence). The ends were cut back, 3 bases at V and 5 bases at J, with 13 bases in the middle. CDR3 length equals 13 residues.

The chain joins TRBV7-8 to TRBJ2-3; D uncertain. This CDR3 has 15 residues. Germline values: CDR1 SGHVS, CDR2 FQNEAQ. Trimming took off 5 bases at V and 1 base at J, with 13 bases between the two ends. The CDR3 protein is CASSPFSPRTDTQYF. For the CDR3, the DNA is TGTGCCAGCAGCCCCTTTAGTCCCCGCACAGATACGCAGTATTTT.

This clone was seen just once. V usage is TRBV6-6 and J usage is TRBJ1-2, with 9 bases aligning to TRBD1. V gave up 5 bases and J gave up 4 bases; unmatched junction bases: 5. The CDR3 is 14 residues long. Germline CDR1 is MNHNY and CDR2 is SVGAGI (reference sequence). The CDR3 loop reads CASSRSTGGYGYTF. CDR3 nucleotide sequence: TGTGCCAGCAGTCGATCGACAGGGGGCTATGGCTACACCTTC.